This TCR beta chain came from a study of vaccination and CD4 T cells after COVID-19 (dated by TCRdb to between 2020 and 2023). Regarding the complete study: SARS-CoV-2 positivity had been established in the convalescent patients by nasal swab PCR, and mild disease was recorded in several of these patients and severe disease in one. In the convalescent cohort there were six males and four females, among whom were two Hispanic individuals, seven Caucasians, two Asians and one multiracial person. Participants got two doses of the Pfizer-BioNTech BNT162b2 vaccine (n=8) or two doses of the Moderna mRNA-1273 vaccine (n=2). Post-COVID blood samples from convalescent patients were collected a median of around 100 days after diagnosis, with a range of about 35 to 161 days. Post-vaccine blood samples were obtained a median of roughly 75 days after the second vaccine dose, with a range of about 14 to 241 days. For stimulating the cultures, overlapping spike peptide pools were used, derived from SARS-CoV-2 as well as from the common cold coronaviruses HCoV-NL63, HCoV-OC43 and HCoV-229E. As controls, cultures received a CEFX viral epitope pool (the positive control), an HIV-1 Nef peptide pool (the negative control), or no peptide at all. In approximately ten COVID-19 convalescent patients and a handful of infection-naive healthy vaccine recipients, the spike-specific CD4+ TCR repertoire before mRNA vaccination was compared with the repertoire after mRNA vaccination.

Study-level results and caveats: Relatively few convalescent patients were included in the study, and early timepoints after natural infection were not analyzed. The median count of SARS-CoV-2-reactive clonotypes went up from about 23 after infection to a few dozen after vaccination, although the change was not significant. Of the vaccine-specific clones found in convalescent patients, nearly all (304 of 307) were mono-reactive for SARS-CoV-2 spike instead of being cross-reactive with common cold coronaviruses. Among convalescent patients, a median roughly 90% of the SARS-CoV-2-reactive clones seen after vaccination appeared only after vaccination, which suggests priming specific to the vaccine.

A remark on this clonotype: This clone's antigen is unknown. The input lacks base qualities; no much larger clone sits a single base away.

The library was built by means of PCR. DNA from cultured CD4+ T cells underwent TCR sequencing with the Oncomine TCR Beta short-read assay at the Johns Hopkins FTIC core. Genomic DNA was extracted from the cultured CD4+ T cells with the QIAamp micro DNA kit. The Oncomine TCR Beta libraries from cultured CD4+ T cells were pooled using unique dual indexes and then sequenced on an Illumina iSeq 100. Concerning the study's data processing: Non-productive sequences were filtered out, and CDR3s that did not start with C, did not end with F or W, or were shorter than 7 amino acids were discarded. The MANAFEST web application identified antigen-specific clonotypes by comparing peptide-stimulated wells against reference wells and other culture wells. For a clone to be called positive, the clone needed an FDR below 0.05, an odds ratio above 5, and a productive frequency above 0.1% in at least two of three replicate wells. Cross-reactive clonotypes were defined as significantly expanded in both SARS-CoV-2 spike wells and at least one common cold coronavirus spike condition. Using R version 3.6.1, CDR3 homology was evaluated through Levenshtein distances (stringdist) along with unrooted phylogenetic trees (ape). TCRdb's own reprocessing of the public reads used fastp at Q25 and MiXCR and kept productive beta chains. CDR3 protein sequences are deduplicated, and each keeps its most common genes and DNA. The V and J calls were determined by TCRdb, not by the authors. The sample contains just under 20,000 distinct CDR3 sequences, about 56% of them found a single time. The ten largest clones capture about 9.4% of the sample.

In the paper's terms, the treatment or condition label means: approximately 11-day PBMC culture with coronavirus spike peptide pools or control peptides (ViraFEST assay). To expand antigen-specific T cells with peptide pools and then pick out the expanded clonotypes through TCR sequencing, the study relied on the ViraFEST assay. Positive SARS-CoV-2 PCR tests in the convalescent patients dated from March to December 2020, before Alpha, Beta and Delta variants emerged in the United States. Each well held some 2 million PBMCs cultured in IMDM containing roughly 5.5% human AB serum and around 10 IU/ml IL-2, with about 10 ug/ml peptide pools added. On days 3 and 7, half of the culture medium was replaced with fresh IL-2-containing medium. After 10 days of culture, CD4+ T cells were isolated by negative selection with the EasySep CD4+ T cell isolation kit. Ficoll-Paque Plus gradient centrifugation was used to isolate PBMCs from whole blood, and the isolated PBMCs were then either used fresh or cryopreserved at -140C. Triplicate wells were generally used for each culture condition.

The junction shows trimming of 2 bases on V and 3 bases on J, plus 16 bases between the germline ends. The CDR3 runs 16 amino acids, cysteine and phenylalanine included. The entry retains the CDR3 DNA only, 48 bases that are in frame from base 1. CDR1 MNHEY and CDR2 SVGEGT are derived from the germline V gene. The sample was CD4+ T cells from blood, cultured in vitro. The clonotype originates from a human donor who had recovered from COVID-19. The rearranged segments are TRBV6-2 or TRBV6-3 and TRBJ1-2, and TRBD1 may be the D gene, going by 6 matching bases. The DNA sequence is TGTGCCAGCAGTTACCACCTCGGGGGCATCGACTATGGCTACACCTTC. It specifies CASSYHLGGIDYGYTF.